These 15 T cell receptor beta chains were sequenced from one sample in a study of shared clonotypes between healthy human individuals. Repertoires were generated with immunoSEQ multiplex PCR, while TCRdb's copy carries only in-frame clones and drops some. Here the sample spans about 1,500,000 clones, 96% being singletons. Source material: naive CD4+ T cells sorted from blood. Regarding subset: CD45RA+ positively selected. The receptors here all came from a man aged 25 to 40 in good health.

The chain has TRBV5-1 and TRBJ1-3; 9 positions match TRBD1. V lost 2 bases, J lost 2 bases, and 8 bases stayed unmatched. This CDR3 is built from 17 residues. From germline, CDR1 is SGHRS and CDR2 YFSETQ. CDR3: CASSLTGGQPPGNTIYF. DNA of the CDR3: TGCGCCAGCAGCTTAACAGGGGGCCAACCTCCTGGAAACACCATATATTTT. Full variable domain (rest looked up from reference TRBV5-1 and TRBJ1-3): KAGVTQTPRYLIKTRGQQVTLSCSPISGHRSVSWYQQTPGQGLQFLFEYFSETQRNKGNFPGRFSGRQFSNSRSEMNVSTLELGDSALYLCASSLTGGQPPGNTIYFGEGSWLTVV.

The CDR3 DNA reads as TGCAGCGTTGAAGTGGGCCGGGAGGTCGACAATGAGCAGTTCTTC. This codes for CSVEVGREVDNEQFF. This rearrangement joins TRBV29-1 to TRBJ2-1; 7 nucleotides agree with TRBD2. The germline CDR1 and CDR2 sequences are SQVTM and ANQGSEA. CDR3 length: 15 residues. V lost 1 base, J lost 5 bases, and 8 bases stayed unmatched.

V is TRBV2 and J is TRBJ1-5, with D possibly being TRBD1 (5 bases). Germline V lookup: CDR1 SNHLY, CDR2 FYNNEI. V gave up 6 bases and J gave up 5 bases, with 14 bases separating them. The CDR3 is 14 amino acids. CDR3 nucleotides: TGTGCCAGCAGGGAGGGACGGCAAGATCAGCCCCAGCATTTT. Translated, it gives CASREGRQDQPQHF.

The CDR3 region is CSSLGAWGTDTQYF. CDR3 nucleotides: TGCAGCTCCCTAGGGGCTTGGGGCACAGATACGCAGTATTTT. This rearrangement joins TRBV29-1 to TRBJ2-3, with TRBD1 as a possible D gene (5 bases). The length of the CDR3 is 14 residues. Between the trimmed V and J ends, which lost 8 bases and 1 base, there was a span of 16 bases. Germline V gene data show CDR1 as SQVTM and CDR2 as ANQGSEA.

The rearrangement joins TRBV5-6 to TRBJ2-3; 7 positions agree with TRBD1. Trimming removed 3 bases from V and 3 bases from J; junction bases left unmatched: 7. The CDR3 extends over 15 amino acids. From germline, CDR1 is SGHDT and CDR2 YYEEEE. The CDR3 DNA sequence: TGTGCCAGCAGCTCACCGGGACAGATAACAGATACGCAGTATTTT. Residues: CASSSPGQITDTQYF.

V usage is TRBV9 and J usage is TRBJ2-7, with 10 positions matching TRBD1. Trimming cost V 3 bases and J 5 bases; bases outside gene matches: 5. The CDR3 has 14 residues. Germline V gene sequence: CDR1 SGDLS, CDR2 YYNGEE. The CDR3 DNA is TGTGCCAGCAGCGCGACAGGGGGCATCAACGAGCAGTACTTC. Its protein product is CASSATGGINEQYF. The variable domain in full, with the rest retrieved from reference TRBV9 and TRBJ2-7, is DSGVTQTPKHLITATGQRVTLRCSPRSGDLSVYWYQQSLDQGLQFLIQYYNGEERAKGNILERFSAQQFPDLHSELNLSSLELGDSALYFCASSATGGINEQYFGPGTRLTVT.

The rearrangement joins TRBV28 to TRBJ2-3; 11 bases line up with TRBD2. Germline V gene data show CDR1 as MDHEN and CDR2 as SYDVKM. Trimming took 6 bases from V and 6 from J; bases not matched to a gene: 11. The CDR3 runs 16 residues. The CDR3 bases are TGTGCCAGCAGCCACCAACTAGCGGGAGAGGAGGATACGCAGTATTTT. Protein: CASSHQLAGEEDTQYF.

This clone has a single count. Different DNA sequences within this sample yield the same CDR3. The rearrangement uses TRBV29-1 and TRBJ1-1; D is unresolved. The CDR3 consists of 13 residues. The germline V gene has CDR1 SQVTM and CDR2 ANQGSEA. V was trimmed by 3 bases and J by 0 bases, leaving 8 bases between them. CDR3 in DNA: TGCAGCGTTGACCGCGGGATGAACACTGAAGCTTTCTTT. Protein sequence: CSVDRGMNTEAFF.

The chain is built from TRBV21-1 and TRBJ2-1; the table's D call, TRBD1, was not checked against the DNA. TRBV21-1 is labeled a pseudogene. The CDR3 runs to 16 residues. The CDR3 region has the DNA TGTGCCAGCTGCACCATACGGGACAGTCCATACAATGAGCAGTTCTTC. This encodes CASCTIRDSPYNEQFF.

V and J are TRBV6-1 and TRBJ2-1, with TRBD2 matching 8 bases. The germline gives CDR1 MNHNS, CDR2 SASEGT. The CDR3 spans 16 residues. V lost 4 bases to trimming and J lost 5 bases; unmatched junction nucleotides: 10. The CDR3 protein is CASSAEGLVDNNEQFF. The CDR3 DNA is TGTGCCAGCAGTGCTGAGGGACTAGTCGATAACAATGAGCAGTTCTTC.

CDR3 region: CASSWDGLNTEAFF. CDR3 sequence (DNA): TGCGCCAGCAGCTGGGACGGCCTGAACACTGAAGCTTTCTTT. The V and J genes are TRBV5-1 and TRBJ1-1; D is possibly TRBD1 (5 bases). Looked up from germline, CDR1 is SGHRS and CDR2 is YFSETQ. V was clipped by 3 bases and J by 0 bases, with 9 bases between them. The CDR3 spans 14 residues. The full variable domain, rest sourced from reference TRBV5-1 and TRBJ1-1, is KAGVTQTPRYLIKTRGQQVTLSCSPISGHRSVSWYQQTPGQGLQFLFEYFSETQRNKGNFPGRFSGRQFSNSRSEMNVSTLELGDSALYLCASSWDGLNTEAFFGQGTRLTVV.

The rearrangement uses TRBV19 and TRBJ2-5; 10 nucleotides line up with TRBD2. This CDR3 has 16 residues. J was trimmed by 5 bases and V by 6 bases; bases with no gene match: 12. Germline values: CDR1 LNHDA, CDR2 SQIVND (reference sequence). CDR3 loop: CASSLLAGRQGETQYF. The CDR3 bases are TGTGCCAGTAGCCTACTAGCGGGACGCCAGGGGGAGACCCAGTACTTC.

The chain couples TRBV12-5 to TRBJ1-2; possibly TRBD1 for D (5 bases). CDR3 length equals 15 residues. V lost 0 bases and J 9 bases, leaving 17 bases between the germline ends. The germline CDR1 and CDR2 sequences are LGHNT and FRNRAP. CDR3 sequence reads: CASGLVPDGGDSYTF. DNA of the CDR3: TGTGCTAGTGGTTTGGTACCCGACGGGGGGGATAGCTACACCTTC. The full variable domain, completed using reference TRBV12-5 and TRBJ1-2, is DARVTQTPRHKVTEMGQEVTMRCQPILGHNTVFWYRQTMMQGLELLAYFRNRAPLDDSGMPKDRFSAEMPDATLATLKIQPSEPRDSAVYFCASGLVPDGGDSYTFGSGTRLTVV.

This sequence joins TRBV27 and TRBJ2-1; 7 bases are shared with TRBD2. The CDR3 is 17 residues long. With V trimmed by 4 bases and J by 0 bases, 9 bases remained unmatched. CDR1 and CDR2 from the germline V gene are MNHEY and SMNVEV (reference sequence). The CDR3 spells CASSSWGGTGSYNEQFF. The CDR3 bases are TGTGCCAGCAGTTCCTGGGGGGGGACTGGCTCCTACAATGAGCAGTTCTTC.

The genes are TRBV13 and TRBJ2-2, with D possibly being TRBD2 (6 bases). CDR3 size: 18 residues. V dropped 5 bases and J dropped 1 base, with 20 bases sitting between them. From germline, CDR1 is PRHDT and CDR2 FYEKMQ (reference sequence). CDR3 sequence: CASSTRSGGYENTGELFF. The CDR3, as DNA: TGTGCCAGCAGCACTCGTTCTGGGGGGTACGAGAACACCGGGGAGCTGTTTTTT.